Only one count was recorded for the clone carrying this TCR beta chain. This specimen comes from a study of blood T cell repertoires in COVID-19. This CDR3 has 13 amino acids. Germline V gene lookup returns CDR1 SEHNR and CDR2 FQNEAQ (reference sequence). The ends lost 8 bases at V and 3 bases at J; junction bases unmatched: 6. Original analysis: Amplified reference gene primers provided the basis for estimating nucleated cell counts. The assay was immunoSEQ multiplex PCR, and TCRdb's table has in-frame clones only and misses some. The V and J calls and the clone size are those of that table, but D and trimming were determined from the DNA. The sample records some 230,000 clones, 65% to 90% being singletons.

The TCR comes from a woman aged 50 to 60 with acute or convalescent COVID-19. The sequencing input was peripheral blood. The V gene is TRBV7-9, the J gene TRBJ2-7; TRBD1 aligns across 8 bases. The CDR3 DNA reads as TGTGCCAGCGTGGACAGGGAGGACTACGAGCAGTACTTC. Translating it yields CASVDREDYEQYF.